This T cell receptor (beta chain) was sequenced for a study of cytomegalovirus exposure and HLA in healthy donors. The study's findings and limits: As a later analysis revealed, the rate of TCR association differed by HLA locus, with DRB1 most and HLA-C fewest. Researchers catalogued about 150 TCR beta chains as cytomegalovirus-associated.

The junction had 6 bases not matched to a gene; V was cut back by 3 bases and J by 0 bases. In germline, CDR1 is KGHSH, CDR2 LQKENI. The CDR3 is made up of 16 amino acids. Both 60 Vbeta primers and 13 Jbeta primers went into the PCR. The method was immunoSEQ multiplex PCR; TCRdb's version includes in-frame clones alone and lacks a portion of them. The sample records tens of thousands of clones, about 81% being singletons. A note on this clone: As yet, its antigen is unknown.

Sample: PBMCs. The TCR comes from a human donor in good health. This chain links TRBV18 with TRBJ1-1; 8 positions agree with TRBD1. The CDR3 here is CASSPQGADLNTEAFF. The CDR3 DNA reads as TGTGCCAGCTCACCCCAGGGGGCTGATTTGAACACTGAAGCTTTCTTT.